Listed below are T cell receptor beta chains from one sample, sequenced in a study of blood T cell repertoires in COVID-19. Clones were sequenced by immunoSEQ multiplex PCR, and TCRdb holds only the in-frame ones, with some missing. The sample has over 130,000 clones; over 65% are singletons. Sequences were obtained from peripheral blood. These receptors came from a woman older than 75 with active or convalescent COVID-19. CDR3s include the opening cysteine and the closing phenylalanine or tryptophan. A D gene is named only where the DNA matches it firmly. Size is omitted from some rows. Given values are once, few, many or a class for expanded clones.

D gene | J gene | V gene | clone size | CDR3 protein | CDR3 DNA
TRBD1 | TRBJ2-2 | TRBV4-3 | once | CASSQELPRGRVTGELFF | TGCGCCAGCAGCCAAGAGCTTCCCAGGGGGCGCGTAACCGGGGAGCTGTTTTTT
- | TRBJ1-2 | TRBV18 | - | CASSPPSQTSGGYTF | TGTGCCAGCTCACCACCGAGCCAAACCTCCGGGGGCTACACCTTC
TRBD2 | TRBJ2-7 | TRBV29-1 | - | CSGSSGGSYEQYF | TGCAGCGGGTCTAGCGGGGGATCCTACGAGCAGTACTTC
- | TRBJ1-2 | TRBV7-2 | - | CASSFPDRYYGYTF | TGTGCCAGCAGCTTTCCTGACAGGTACTATGGCTACACCTTC
TRBD1 | TRBJ1-1 | TRBV18 | once | CASSPGQLGTEAFF | TGTGCCAGCTCACCGGGACAGTTAGGGACTGAAGCTTTCTTT
TRBD1 | TRBJ2-1 | TRBV3-1/TRBV3-2 | - | CASSQGQGTEQFF | TGTGCCAGCAGCCAAGGACAGGGGACTGAGCAGTTCTTC
- | TRBJ1-5 | TRBV6-5 | few | CASKRHLEGNQPQHF | TGTGCCAGCAAAAGACACCTGGAGGGCAATCAGCCCCAGCATTTT
TRBD1 | TRBJ2-7 | TRBV10-2 | few | CASSESTGTGTYEQYF | TGCGCCAGCAGTGAGTCGACCGGGACAGGGACTTACGAGCAGTACTTC
- | TRBJ1-2 | TRBV27 | - | CASKRTDDGGYTF | TGTGCCAGCAAGCGGACTGACGATGGTGGCTACACCTTC
- | TRBJ1-1 | TRBV5-1 | - | CASSLVGVVGTEAFF | TGCGCCAGCAGCTTGGTAGGGGTTGTGGGCACTGAAGCTTTCTTT
TRBD2 | TRBJ2-2 | TRBV19 | - | CASRDGGALAGELFF | TGTGCCAGTAGGGACGGGGGGGCTTTGGCCGGGGAGCTGTTTTTT
- | TRBJ2-7 | TRBV27 | few | CASSTGFEQYF | TGTGCCAGCAGCACAGGGTTCGAGCAGTACTTC
TRBD2 | TRBJ2-3 | TRBV27 | - | CASRGGLAAGTDTQYF | TGTGCCAGCAGAGGAGGACTAGCTGCCGGCACAGATACGCAGTATTTT
TRBD1 | TRBJ1-3 | TRBV2 | - | CASSDTGGRNTIYF | TGTGCCAGCAGTGATACAGGGGGCAGAAACACCATATATTTT
TRBD1 | TRBJ2-7 | TRBV7-9 | few | CASSVGQGYEQYF | TGTGCCAGCAGTGTGGGACAGGGCTACGAGCAGTACTTC
- | TRBJ1-1 | TRBV6-6 | - | CASMVGNTEAFF | TGTGCCAGCATGGTCGGGAACACTGAAGCTTTCTTT
- | TRBJ1-5 | TRBV27 | many | CASSFDIFSNQPQHF | TGTGCCAGCAGTTTTGACATTTTCAGCAATCAGCCCCAGCATTTT
TRBD1 | TRBJ1-3 | TRBV7-9 | once | CASSPGTGGGNTIYF | TGTGCCAGCAGCCCCGGGACAGGGGGCGGAAACACCATATATTTT
TRBD1 | TRBJ2-5 | TRBV14 | - | CASSQVRTGQETQYF | TGTGCCAGCAGCCAAGTTAGGACAGGACAAGAGACCCAGTACTTC
TRBD1 | TRBJ1-5 | TRBV6-2/TRBV6-3 | - | CASSYSAGQGIGNQPQHF | TGTGCCAGCAGTTACTCGGCAGGACAGGGTATCGGCAATCAGCCCCAGCATTTT
TRBD1 | TRBJ1-2 | TRBV19 | - | CASSTGTGPNYGYTF | TGTGCCAGTAGTACTGGGACAGGCCCTAACTATGGCTACACCTTC
TRBD2 | TRBJ2-5 | TRBV6-2/TRBV6-3 | - | CASSTLATYQETQYF | TGTGCCAGCAGTACACTAGCGACGTACCAAGAGACCCAGTACTTC
- | TRBJ1-3 | TRBV6-2/TRBV6-3 | - | CASSPTRNTIYF | TGTGCCAGCAGTCCCACGAGGAACACCATATATTTT
TRBD1 | TRBJ1-1 | TRBV11-1 | - | CASRETGITEAFF | TGTGCCAGCAGAGAGACAGGGATCACTGAAGCTTTCTTT
- | TRBJ2-5 | TRBV12-3/TRBV12-4 | - | CASSFGRGTQYF | TGTGCCAGCAGCTTTGGGCGGGGGACCCAGTACTTC
TRBD1 | TRBJ2-7 | TRBV6-5 | once | CASSYSGTGSYEQYF | TGTGCCAGCAGTTACTCGGGGACAGGGTCCTACGAGCAGTACTTC
- | TRBJ1-6 | TRBV6-6 | - | CASSSGENSNSPLHF | TGTGCCAGCAGTTCAGGGGAAAATAGTAATTCACCCCTCCACTTT
TRBD2 | TRBJ2-1 | TRBV3-1/TRBV3-2 | few | CASSPSGVDEQFF | TGTGCCAGCAGCCCTAGCGGGGTAGATGAGCAGTTCTTC
- | TRBJ2-4 | TRBV9 | - | CASSAQTGKNIQYF | TGTGCCAGCAGCGCGCAGACGGGGAAAAACATTCAGTACTTC
- | TRBJ2-5 | TRBV19 | - | CASSMGGQTKTQYF | TGTGCCAGTAGTATGGGTGGGCAGACGAAGACCCAGTACTTC
- | TRBJ2-3 | TRBV7-2 | - | CASSLGGRGITDTQYF | TGTGCCAGCAGCTTAGGTGGTAGGGGAATTACAGATACGCAGTATTTT
TRBD1 | TRBJ1-2 | TRBV28 | - | CASSGGQGYGYTF | TGTGCCAGCAGTGGGGGACAGGGATATGGCTACACCTTC
- | TRBJ1-2 | TRBV19 | - | CASSTGRGFSGYGYTF | TGTGCCAGTAGTACCGGGAGAGGGTTTAGTGGCTATGGCTACACCTTC
- | TRBJ2-7 | TRBV19 | - | CASSISGISSYEQYF | TGTGCCAGTAGTATATCAGGGATTAGCTCCTACGAGCAGTACTTC
TRBD1 | TRBJ2-7 | TRBV10-3 | - | CAISEDRAEQYF | TGTGCCATCAGTGAGGACAGGGCCGAGCAGTACTTC
- | TRBJ2-7 | TRBV12-5 | - | CASAPDQVWEFYEQYF | TGTGCTAGTGCCCCCGATCAAGTTTGGGAGTTCTACGAGCAGTACTTC
- | TRBJ1-5 | TRBV23-1 | few | CASSPPGHRRQPQHF | TGCGCCAGCAGTCCGCCGGGACATCGAAGGCAGCCCCAGCATTTT
- | TRBJ2-3 | TRBV11-2 | - | CASSRQPQGDTQYF | TGTGCCAGCAGCCGACAGCCCCAGGGGGATACGCAGTATTTT
- | TRBJ1-1 | TRBV30 | few | CAWSVLSNTEAFF | TGTGCCTGGAGTGTACTAAGCAACACTGAAGCTTTCTTT
TRBD2 | TRBJ2-1 | TRBV19 | - | CASSMSSGGIYNEQFF | TGTGCCAGTAGTATGTCTAGCGGGGGGATTTACAATGAGCAGTTCTTC
TRBD1 | TRBJ1-5 | TRBV19 | - | CASSARQGGNQPQHF | TGTGCCAGTAGTGCCAGACAGGGGGGCAATCAGCCCCAGCATTTT
TRBD1 | TRBJ1-2 | TRBV7-8 | - | CASSLVSGGNYGYTF | TGTGCCAGCAGCTTAGTATCAGGGGGCAACTATGGCTACACCTTC
TRBD1 | TRBJ1-3 | TRBV9 | - | CASSVATGGGPGNTIYF | TGTGCCAGCAGCGTAGCTACTGGAGGGGGCCCCGGAAACACCATATATTTT
- | TRBJ2-5 | TRBV6-5 | - | CASSSGGAIRETQYF | TGTGCCAGCAGTTCAGGAGGGGCCATTAGAGAGACCCAGTACTTC
- | TRBJ1-4 | TRBV15 | - | CATSRELGGEKLFF | TGTGCCACCAGCAGAGAATTGGGGGGTGAAAAACTGTTTTTT
- | TRBJ1-4 | TRBV28 | - | CASQKTGTNEKLFF | TGTGCCAGCCAAAAGACAGGAACTAATGAAAAACTGTTTTTT
- | TRBJ1-5 | TRBV18 | few | CASSPGRGNQPQHF | TGTGCCAGCTCACCGGGCCGGGGAAATCAGCCCCAGCATTTT
TRBD2 | TRBJ2-1 | TRBV5-6 | - | CASSFKVAGFNEQFF | TGTGCCAGCAGCTTCAAGGTAGCGGGGTTCAATGAGCAGTTCTTC
- | TRBJ1-1 | TRBV5-1 | - | CASSRELNTEAFF | TGCGCCAGCAGCCGCGAGCTGAACACTGAAGCTTTCTTT
TRBD1 | TRBJ1-6 | TRBV2 | - | CASTGQGGGINSPLHF | TGTGCCAGCACAGGACAGGGAGGAGGAATTAACTCACCCCTCCACTTT
- | TRBJ1-6 | TRBV30 | - | CAWNLQRGWGSYNSPLHF | TGTGCCTGGAACCTACAACGGGGTTGGGGTTCCTATAATTCACCCCTCCACTTT
TRBD1 | TRBJ2-7 | TRBV14 | few | CASSSRGTGGHYEQYF | TGTGCCAGCAGCTCGAGGGGGACAGGGGGCCACTACGAGCAGTACTTC
- | TRBJ2-1 | TRBV29-1 | - | CSVAQGNEQFF | TGCAGCGTTGCCCAGGGTAATGAGCAGTTCTTC
- | TRBJ1-6 | TRBV19 | - | CASSIPGSLSSPLHF | TGTGCCAGTAGTATTCCTGGGAGTCTTAGTTCACCCCTCCACTTT
- | TRBJ1-6 | TRBV4-2 | - | CASSQDRPPRAPLHF | TGTGCCAGCAGCCAAGATAGGCCTCCCCGGGCACCCCTCCACTTT
- | TRBJ1-2 | TRBV9 | - | CASSVEATHLGYGYTF | TGTGCCAGCAGCGTAGAGGCGACTCATCTAGGCTATGGCTACACCTTC
- | TRBJ2-2 | TRBV7-9 | - | CASSPPQDVFRTGELFF | TGTGCCAGCAGCCCACCACAGGACGTCTTCAGGACCGGGGAGCTGTTTTTT
TRBD1 | TRBJ1-5 | TRBV19 | few | CASTTGGGNQPQHF | TGTGCCAGTACCACAGGGGGCGGCAATCAGCCCCAGCATTTT